This T cell receptor beta chain was documented in a study of shared clonotypes between healthy human individuals. Study-wide results and limits: Even with large depth, rarefaction showed that sorted-subset sequencing was incomplete.

V lost 4 bases, J lost 6 bases, and 19 bases stayed unmatched. CDR1 is SGHRS and CDR2 is YFSETQ in the germline V gene. The CDR3 contains 18 residues. A note on this clone: Its antigen is undetermined.

Assay: immunoSEQ multiplex PCR; the TCRdb copy retains only in-frame clones and omits some. The sample holds fewer than 1.6 million clones, roughly 98.5% seen once. V gene TRBV5-1 combines with J gene TRBJ2-7, with 10 bases aligning to TRBD2. The source material was naive CD4+ T cells sorted from blood. Subset noted: CD45RA+ positively selected. The sequence came from a man between 25 and 39 years old in good health. This CDR3 reads CASSPWEGSSGSTREQYF. CDR3 coding DNA: TGCGCCAGCAGCCCCTGGGAGGGGTCTAGCGGGAGTACGCGCGAGCAGTACTTC. Based on the CDR3 plus reference TRBV5-1 and TRBJ2-7, the full variable domain is KAGVTQTPRYLIKTRGQQVTLSCSPISGHRSVSWYQQTPGQGLQFLFEYFSETQRNKGNFPGRFSGRQFSNSRSEMNVSTLELGDSALYLCASSPWEGSSGSTREQYFGPGTRLTVT.